This is a list of T cell receptor beta chains from one sample in a study of T cells in Graves' hyperthyroidism and ophthalmopathy. MiXCR, run by TCRdb on the multiplex PCR reads, gives a single entry per CDR3 protein. The table lists 370,000 or so distinct CDR3 sequences, roughly 25% of them singletons. The source material was blood. Receptor source: a man aged 50 or older with Graves' hyperthyroidism. Both conserved end residues are part of each CDR3. D genes are given only for firm matches. Clone size is given for some rows only: seen once, a few or many times, or a class if the clone is expanded.

V	J	size	D	CDR3	DNA
TRBV18	TRBJ1-3	NA	TRBD1	CASSQGQGNSGNTIYF	TGTGCCAGCTCGCAGGGACAGGGAAACTCTGGAAACACCATATATTTT
TRBV29-1	TRBJ2-1	NA	TRBD2	CSVEDSPGLAGQFF	TGCAGCGTTGAAGATTCTCCGGGACTAGCGGGACAGTTCTTC
TRBV3-1	TRBJ2-1	many	NA	CASSQRGTDNEQFF	TGTGCCAGCAGCCAAAGGGGAACGGACAATGAGCAGTTCTTC
TRBV6-2/TRBV6-3	TRBJ1-2	NA	NA	CASSIEDRTTNYGYAF	TGTGCCAGCAGCATTGAAGACAGGACCACTAACTATGGCTACGCCTTC
TRBV18	TRBJ2-3	many	NA	CASSPRITDTQYF	TGTGCCAGCTCACCACGGATCACAGATACGCAGTATTTT
TRBV4-1	TRBJ2-7	NA	TRBD1	CASSQGTGAGEQYF	TGCGCCAGCAGCCAAGGGACAGGGGCTGGCGAGCAGTACTTC
TRBV27	TRBJ2-5	once	TRBD2	CASSSGLAGGFAETQYF	TGTGCCAGCAGTTCGGGACTAGCGGGAGGATTCGCAGAGACCCAGTACTTC
TRBV27	TRBJ2-3	many	TRBD2	CASSLLAGGGTDTQYF	TGTGCCAGCAGTTTACTAGCGGGAGGGGGCACAGATACGCAGTATTTT
TRBV5-1	TRBJ2-7	few	TRBD2	CASSDGGVEQYF	TGCGCCAGCAGCGACGGGGGGGTCGAGCAGTACTTC
TRBV12-3/TRBV12-4	TRBJ1-2	many	TRBD1	CASRRAGTGRGYTF	TGTGCCAGCAGACGTGCCGGGACAGGGAGGGGCTACACCTTC
TRBV5-1	TRBJ2-7	NA	NA	CASSSFSYEQYF	TGCGCCAGCAGCTCCTTCTCCTACGAGCAGTACTTC
TRBV20-1	TRBJ2-7	many	NA	CSARDRRTNEQYF	TGCAGTGCTAGAGATCGTCGTACAAACGAGCAGTACTTC
TRBV29-1	TRBJ1-1	many	TRBD1	CSVGQGKTEAFF	TGCAGCGTCGGACAGGGGAAGACTGAAGCTTTCTTT
TRBV6-2/TRBV6-3	TRBJ2-3	NA	NA	CAIGLGDTQYF	TGTGCCATTGGATTGGGGGATACGCAGTATTTT
TRBV2	TRBJ2-7	many	TRBD1	CASSGTATGNEQYF	TGTGCCAGCAGCGGGACAGCCACGGGGAACGAGCAGTACTTC
TRBV18	TRBJ2-5	few	TRBD2	CASSQMVAGTQETQYF	TGTGCCAGCTCCCAAATGGTAGCGGGCACTCAAGAGACCCAGTACTTC
TRBV7-3	TRBJ2-3	NA	NA	CASSPGGQIFTDTQYF	TGTGCCAGCAGCCCCGGGGGACAGATATTCACAGATACGCAGTATTTT
TRBV20-1	TRBJ2-1	NA	TRBD2	CSATGLAGVLGQFF	TGCAGTGCTACGGGACTAGCGGGAGTCTTAGGGCAGTTCTTC
TRBV14	TRBJ2-3	NA	TRBD2	CASSQERTRYDTQYF	TGTGCCAGCAGCCAAGAACGGACTAGGTACGATACGCAGTATTTT
TRBV19	TRBJ2-2	few	NA	CASSTLWQRGNTGELFF	TGTGCCAGTAGTACCCTTTGGCAGAGGGGGAACACCGGGGAGCTGTTTTTT
TRBV7-9	TRBJ2-7	NA	TRBD1	CASSQSGQGDREQYF	TGTGCCAGCAGCCAATCGGGACAGGGTGATCGCGAGCAGTACTTC
TRBV29-1	TRBJ2-2	few	TRBD1	CSGGQGGNGELFF	TGCAGCGGTGGACAGGGGGGGAACGGGGAGCTGTTTTTT
TRBV7-8	TRBJ2-5	NA	NA	CASSASRTVGAAETQYF	TGTGCCAGCAGCGCCAGCCGTACAGTGGGGGCGGCAGAGACCCAGTACTTC
TRBV5-1	TRBJ1-1	NA	NA	CASSRGGLTEAFF	TGCGCCAGCAGCCGGGGGGGGCTGACTGAAGCTTTCTTT
TRBV6-1	TRBJ2-1	once	NA	CASSEDSGYNEQFF	TGTGCCAGCAGTGAGGACAGTGGGTACAATGAGCAGTTCTTC
TRBV20-1	TRBJ1-6	NA	NA	CSAQRRDSPLHF	TGCAGTGCTCAGAGGCGAGATTCACCCCTCCACTTT
TRBV24-1	TRBJ1-2	many	NA	CATSDGYYGYTF	TGTGCCACCAGCGACGGCTACTATGGCTACACCTTC
TRBV19	TRBJ2-5	NA	TRBD2	CASMAGGSGKTQYF	TGTGCCAGTATGGCTGGCGGGAGCGGTAAGACCCAGTACTTC
TRBV10-3	TRBJ1-1	few	NA	CASYETGNTEAFF	TGTGCCTCCTACGAGACAGGAAACACTGAAGCTTTCTTT